This is a list of T cell receptor beta chains from one sample in a study of radiotherapy plus CTLA-4 blockade in lung cancer. Some clones are missing from TCRdb's copy, which holds only in-frame ones; the method was immunoSEQ multiplex PCR. Of approximately 40,000 clones listed, over 70% are singletons. The input for sequencing was peripheral blood, taken from a patient treated with radiotherapy plus ipilimumab. The source is a human donor with non-small cell lung cancer who had stable disease on radiotherapy plus ipilimumab. The CDR3 runs from the conserved cysteine through the conserved F or W. The D gene is left open where the match is weak. Clone size appears in some rows only: once, few, many, or a class for an expanded clone.

d_gene: .
abundance: .
v_gene: TRBV6-5
j_gene: TRBJ1-1
CDR3aa: CASSETRWAFF
CDR3nt: TGTGCCAGCAGTGAAACCCGGTGGGCTTTCTTT

d_gene: .
abundance: .
v_gene: TRBV7-6
j_gene: TRBJ1-2
CDR3aa: CASSLGIGGYGYTF
CDR3nt: TGTGCCAGCAGCTTAGGGATAGGGGGCTATGGCTACACCTTC

d_gene: TRBD1
abundance: .
v_gene: TRBV9
j_gene: TRBJ1-1
CDR3aa: CASSVGGTGATEAFF
CDR3nt: TGTGCCAGCAGCGTAGGGGGGACAGGGGCCACTGAAGCTTTCTTT

d_gene: .
abundance: .
v_gene: TRBV7-2
j_gene: TRBJ2-7
CDR3aa: CASSLVGGGSGEQYF
CDR3nt: TGTGCCAGCAGCTTAGTTGGAGGGGGCTCAGGGGAGCAGTACTTC

d_gene: .
abundance: .
v_gene: TRBV9
j_gene: TRBJ2-1
CDR3aa: CASSVGVTGPYNEQFF
CDR3nt: TGTGCCAGCAGCGTAGGGGTGACAGGACCCTACAATGAGCAGTTCTTC

d_gene: TRBD1
abundance: .
v_gene: TRBV29-1
j_gene: TRBJ1-1
CDR3aa: CSVNTGDTEAFF
CDR3nt: TGCAGCGTTAATACAGGGGACACTGAAGCTTTCTTT

d_gene: TRBD1
abundance: .
v_gene: TRBV5-4
j_gene: TRBJ2-7
CDR3aa: CASSFPGGHSYEQYF
CDR3nt: TGTGCCAGCAGCTTCCCAGGGGGCCACTCCTACGAGCAGTACTTC

d_gene: .
abundance: once
v_gene: TRBV9
j_gene: TRBJ1-5
CDR3aa: CARGWWNQPQHF
CDR3nt: TGTGCCAGGGGCTGGTGGAATCAGCCCCAGCATTTT

d_gene: TRBD2
abundance: once
v_gene: TRBV19
j_gene: TRBJ2-1
CDR3aa: CASNALAGALEQFF
CDR3nt: TGTGCCAGTAATGCGCTAGCGGGGGCCCTTGAGCAGTTCTTC

d_gene: TRBD1
abundance: .
v_gene: TRBV10-3
j_gene: TRBJ1-2
CDR3aa: CAISDYRGDGYTF
CDR3nt: TGTGCCATCAGTGACTACAGGGGGGACGGCTACACCTTC

d_gene: .
abundance: .
v_gene: TRBV19
j_gene: TRBJ1-2
CDR3aa: CASSLQGPLNYGYTF
CDR3nt: TGTGCCAGTAGTTTACAGGGTCCCCTCAACTATGGCTACACCTTC

d_gene: .
abundance: few
v_gene: TRBV30
j_gene: TRBJ1-1
CDR3aa: CAWSVGLLNTEAFF
CDR3nt: TGTGCCTGGAGTGTTGGACTCCTGAACACTGAAGCTTTCTTT

d_gene: .
abundance: .
v_gene: TRBV27
j_gene: TRBJ1-5
CDR3aa: CASSLSGTFSPQHF
CDR3nt: TGTGCCAGCAGTCTCTCGGGGACCTTTTCGCCCCAGCATTTT

d_gene: .
abundance: .
v_gene: TRBV28
j_gene: TRBJ2-5
CDR3aa: CASSPSMGRETQYF
CDR3nt: TGTGCCAGCAGTCCATCAATGGGGCGAGAGACCCAGTACTTC

d_gene: .
abundance: .
v_gene: TRBV5-1
j_gene: TRBJ2-5
CDR3aa: CASSLAGWETQYF
CDR3nt: TGCGCCAGCAGCTTGGCAGGTTGGGAGACCCAGTACTTC

d_gene: TRBD1
abundance: .
v_gene: TRBV6-4
j_gene: TRBJ2-2
CDR3aa: CASSPGQGNTGELFF
CDR3nt: TGTGCCAGCAGTCCGGGACAGGGGAACACCGGGGAGCTGTTTTTT

d_gene: .
abundance: few
v_gene: TRBV10-3
j_gene: TRBJ1-1
CDR3aa: CAISESRTPLMNTEAFF
CDR3nt: TGTGCCATCAGTGAGTCGAGGACCCCTTTGATGAACACTGAAGCTTTCTTT

d_gene: TRBD1
abundance: once
v_gene: TRBV5-6
j_gene: TRBJ1-2
CDR3aa: CASSRGQTNYGYTF
CDR3nt: TGCGCCAGCAGCAGGGGACAGACGAACTATGGCTACACCTTC

d_gene: .
abundance: once
v_gene: TRBV2
j_gene: TRBJ1-6
CDR3aa: CASSRESSYNSPLHF
CDR3nt: TGTGCCAGCAGCAGGGAAAGCTCCTATAATTCACCCCTCCACTTT

d_gene: .
abundance: .
v_gene: TRBV18
j_gene: TRBJ2-5
CDR3aa: CASSPKPTTNQETQYF
CDR3nt: TGTGCCAGCTCACCTAAACCAACAACCAACCAAGAGACCCAGTACTTC

d_gene: .
abundance: .
v_gene: TRBV18
j_gene: TRBJ1-1
CDR3aa: CASSPKIMNTEAFF
CDR3nt: TGTGCCAGCTCACCGAAGATCATGAACACTGAAGCTTTCTTT

d_gene: .
abundance: few
v_gene: TRBV7-6
j_gene: TRBJ2-5
CDR3aa: CASSLGVGTPQETQYF
CDR3nt: TGTGCCAGCAGCTTGGGCGTCGGCACCCCCCAAGAGACCCAGTACTTC

d_gene: TRBD2
abundance: .
v_gene: TRBV28
j_gene: TRBJ2-3
CDR3aa: CASLAGGLDTQYF
CDR3nt: TGTGCCAGCTTAGCGGGGGGGTTGGATACGCAGTATTTT

d_gene: .
abundance: .
v_gene: TRBV5-8
j_gene: TRBJ1-5
CDR3aa: CASSLEQGNQPQHF
CDR3nt: TGTGCCAGCAGCTTAGAACAGGGTAATCAGCCCCAGCATTTT

d_gene: .
abundance: few
v_gene: TRBV6-6
j_gene: TRBJ2-7
CDR3aa: CASRQGANEQYF
CDR3nt: TGTGCCAGCAGACAGGGTGCCAACGAGCAGTACTTC

d_gene: TRBD2
abundance: .
v_gene: TRBV5-1
j_gene: TRBJ2-3
CDR3aa: CASSPGGLAGSDTQYF
CDR3nt: TGCGCCAGCAGCCCCGGGGGACTAGCGGGGTCAGATACGCAGTATTTT

d_gene: .
abundance: .
v_gene: TRBV9
j_gene: TRBJ1-1
CDR3aa: CASSPGTSTEAFF
CDR3nt: TGTGCCAGCAGCCCTGGGACAAGCACTGAAGCTTTCTTT

d_gene: .
abundance: .
v_gene: TRBV5-1
j_gene: TRBJ1-2
CDR3aa: CASSPEGREAYGYTF
CDR3nt: TGCGCCAGCAGTCCGGAGGGCAGGGAAGCGTATGGCTACACCTTC

d_gene: .
abundance: few
v_gene: TRBV7-7
j_gene: TRBJ2-7
CDR3aa: CASSLNSGLVEQYF
CDR3nt: TGTGCCAGCAGCTTAAACTCCGGACTGGTCGAGCAGTACTTC

d_gene: .
abundance: .
v_gene: TRBV6-5
j_gene: TRBJ1-4
CDR3aa: CASTLRRGAHEKLFF
CDR3nt: TGTGCCAGCACCCTTAGGCGAGGGGCACATGAAAAACTGTTTTTT

d_gene: .
abundance: few
v_gene: TRBV10-2
j_gene: TRBJ2-5
CDR3aa: CASSEGQRETQYF
CDR3nt: TGCGCCAGCAGTGAGGGACAGAGAGAGACCCAGTACTTC

d_gene: .
abundance: .
v_gene: TRBV5-1
j_gene: TRBJ1-2
CDR3aa: CASSLTVNYGYTF
CDR3nt: TGCGCCAGCAGCCTTACAGTTAACTATGGCTACACCTTC

d_gene: .
abundance: .
v_gene: TRBV10-1
j_gene: TRBJ2-7
CDR3aa: CASSDPGSYEQYF
CDR3nt: TGCGCCAGCAGTGATCCAGGCTCCTACGAGCAGTACTTC

d_gene: .
abundance: .
v_gene: TRBV9
j_gene: TRBJ1-2
CDR3aa: CASSVTGAPLGYGYTF
CDR3nt: TGTGCCAGCAGCGTCACGGGGGCGCCGCTTGGCTATGGCTACACCTTC

d_gene: TRBD1
abundance: once
v_gene: TRBV5-5
j_gene: TRBJ1-1
CDR3aa: CASSLGQGSTEAFF
CDR3nt: TGTGCCAGCAGCTTGGGACAGGGGAGCACTGAAGCTTTCTTT

d_gene: TRBD1
abundance: .
v_gene: TRBV4-3
j_gene: TRBJ2-1
CDR3aa: CASSRSVDRGFYNEQFF
CDR3nt: TGCGCCAGCAGCCGAAGCGTGGACAGGGGATTTTACAATGAGCAGTTCTTC

d_gene: .
abundance: .
v_gene: TRBV11-2
j_gene: TRBJ2-1
CDR3aa: CASSPMLSYNEQFF
CDR3nt: TGTGCCAGCAGCCCCATGTTATCCTACAATGAGCAGTTCTTC

d_gene: TRBD1
abundance: .
v_gene: TRBV28
j_gene: TRBJ1-4
CDR3aa: CASRPGQGAGATNEKLFF
CDR3nt: TGTGCCAGCAGACCGGGACAGGGGGCTGGGGCAACTAATGAAAAACTGTTTTTT

d_gene: .
abundance: few
v_gene: TRBV6-1
j_gene: TRBJ1-1
CDR3aa: CASSEAYQMNTEAFF
CDR3nt: TGTGCCAGCAGTGAGGCCTACCAGATGAACACTGAAGCTTTCTTT

d_gene: TRBD1
abundance: .
v_gene: TRBV4-3
j_gene: TRBJ2-2
CDR3aa: CASSQAGTGPNTGELFF
CDR3nt: TGCGCCAGCAGCCAAGCGGGGACAGGGCCGAACACCGGGGAGCTGTTTTTT

d_gene: TRBD1
abundance: .
v_gene: TRBV7-9
j_gene: TRBJ2-7
CDR3aa: CASSLERGRRTSSYEQYF
CDR3nt: TGTGCCAGCAGCTTAGAAAGGGGGCGGAGGACTTCGTCCTACGAGCAGTACTTC

d_gene: .
abundance: .
v_gene: TRBV6-6
j_gene: TRBJ2-1
CDR3aa: CASRRNQRNEQFF
CDR3nt: TGTGCCAGCCGCCGAAATCAGCGGAATGAGCAGTTCTTC

d_gene: .
abundance: .
v_gene: TRBV7-9
j_gene: TRBJ2-5
CDR3aa: CASSSPAALVHEETQYF
CDR3nt: TGTGCCAGCAGCTCCCCCGCGGCACTAGTGCATGAAGAGACCCAGTACTTC

d_gene: TRBD1
abundance: .
v_gene: TRBV5-1
j_gene: TRBJ2-7
CDR3aa: CASSRGTGEHEQYF
CDR3nt: TGCGCCAGCAGCCGGGGGACAGGGGAACACGAGCAGTACTTC

d_gene: TRBD1
abundance: .
v_gene: TRBV28
j_gene: TRBJ1-2
CDR3aa: CASSFRDSYGYTF
CDR3nt: TGTGCCAGCAGTTTCCGGGACAGCTATGGCTACACCTTC

d_gene: TRBD1
abundance: .
v_gene: TRBV27
j_gene: TRBJ2-3
CDR3aa: CASSFNQGAPDTQYF
CDR3nt: TGTGCCAGCAGTTTCAACCAGGGGGCACCAGATACGCAGTATTTT

d_gene: .
abundance: few
v_gene: TRBV10-1
j_gene: TRBJ1-6
CDR3aa: CASSDQYNSPLHF
CDR3nt: TGCGCCAGCAGTGACCAGTATAATTCACCCCTCCACTTT

d_gene: .
abundance: .
v_gene: TRBV6-5
j_gene: TRBJ2-1
CDR3aa: CASRYYPSSYNEQFF
CDR3nt: TGTGCCAGCAGATATTATCCCAGCTCCTACAATGAGCAGTTCTTC

d_gene: .
abundance: .
v_gene: TRBV27
j_gene: TRBJ1-1
CDR3aa: CASSLGDRMNTEAFF
CDR3nt: TGTGCCAGCAGTTTGGGGGATCGCATGAACACTGAAGCTTTCTTT

d_gene: .
abundance: once
v_gene: TRBV28
j_gene: TRBJ1-1
CDR3aa: CASSLTGRNTEAFF
CDR3nt: TGTGCCAGCAGTTTAACAGGCAGGAACACTGAAGCTTTCTTT

d_gene: TRBD2
abundance: medium-sized
v_gene: TRBV5-6
j_gene: TRBJ2-7
CDR3aa: CASSLGPRSGSSYEQYF
CDR3nt: TGTGCCAGCAGCTTGGGACCGCGGAGCGGGAGCTCCTACGAGCAGTACTTC

d_gene: .
abundance: .
v_gene: TRBV9
j_gene: TRBJ2-1
CDR3aa: CASSANFRGASSYNEQFF
CDR3nt: TGTGCCAGCAGCGCGAACTTCCGGGGGGCCAGCTCCTACAATGAGCAGTTCTTC